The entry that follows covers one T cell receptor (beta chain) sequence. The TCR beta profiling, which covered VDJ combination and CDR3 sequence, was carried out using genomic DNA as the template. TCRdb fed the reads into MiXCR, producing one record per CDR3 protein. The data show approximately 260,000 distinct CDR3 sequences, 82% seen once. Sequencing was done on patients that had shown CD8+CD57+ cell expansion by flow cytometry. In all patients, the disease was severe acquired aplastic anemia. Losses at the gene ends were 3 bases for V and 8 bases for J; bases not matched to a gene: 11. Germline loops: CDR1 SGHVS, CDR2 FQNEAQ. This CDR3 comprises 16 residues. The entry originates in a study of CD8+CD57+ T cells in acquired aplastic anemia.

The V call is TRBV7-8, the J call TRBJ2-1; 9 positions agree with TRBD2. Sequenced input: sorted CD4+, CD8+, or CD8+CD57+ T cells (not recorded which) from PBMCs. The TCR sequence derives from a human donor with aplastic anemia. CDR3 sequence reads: CASSFQLSGGTDEQFF. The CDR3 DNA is TGTGCCAGCAGCTTTCAACTGAGCGGGGGGACTGATGAGCAGTTCTTC.